The 29 T cell receptor beta chains in this list originate from one sample, sequenced in a study of a mutant IDH1 vaccine in newly diagnosed glioma. Sequenced by immunoSEQ multiplex PCR; TCRdb stores in-frame clones only, minus some. Of roughly 70,000 clones detected, 86% appear once; the ten largest clones hold around 2.9%. Time point given: baseline, week 1 (first vaccination visit). Regarding treatment: pre-vaccination baseline after standard-of-care therapy. Sequenced material: PBMCs, taken from a glioma patient treated with radiotherapy, temozolomide or both. These TCRs come from a man aged 25-45 years with glioma.

The rearrangement uses TRBV21-1 and TRBJ1-1; the DNA was not compared with TRBD1, the D call given in the table. TRBV21-1 is termed a pseudogene. The CDR3 length is 18 residues. The CDR3 coding sequence is TGTGCCAGCAGCACGGGAGGGGTTAGGTGGACAGGGGTTAGTGAAGCTTTCTTT. Its translation is CASSTGGVRWTGVSEAFF.

The chain links TRBV5-1 to TRBJ2-1; TRBD1 aligns across 7 bases. This CDR3 contains 15 residues. With V trimmed by 3 bases and J by 0 bases, 3 bases remained unmatched. Germline V gene lookup returns CDR1 SGHRS and CDR2 YFSETQ. CDR3 amino acids: CASSSGGPSYNEQFF. The CDR3 nucleotides are TGCGCCAGCAGCTCAGGGGGACCCTCCTACAATGAGCAGTTCTTC.

The chain employs TRBV6-6 and TRBJ2-2; D gene unclear. With 7 bases removed from V and 7 bases from J, the gap between germline ends came to 13 bases. CDR3 size: 13 residues. Germline assignment: CDR1 MNHNY and CDR2 SVGAGI (reference sequence). The chain's CDR3 is CASMGWVGGELFF. CDR3 nucleotides: TGTGCCAGCATGGGTTGGGTTGGCGGGGAGCTGTTTTTT.

This chain uses TRBV10-1 with TRBJ2-3, with D hard to call. Trimming took 0 bases from V and 6 from J, leaving 10 bases between them. The germline gives CDR1 WNHNN, CDR2 SYGVQD (reference sequence). The length of the CDR3 is 14 residues. The CDR3 sequence: CASSESSLTDTQYF. For the CDR3, the DNA is TGCGCCAGCAGTGAGTCTTCGCTTACCGATACGCAGTATTTT.

The chain links TRBV10-2 to TRBJ1-2; D not certain. This CDR3 comprises 13 residues. The germline V gene encodes CDR1 WSHSY and CDR2 SAAADI. V gave up 7 bases and J gave up 8 bases, with 17 bases separating them. CDR3 residues: CASTPPMSGGYTF. The CDR3 bases are TGCGCCAGCACCCCCCCGATGTCCGGCGGCTACACCTTC.

Only one count was recorded for this clone. The CDR3 nucleotides read TGTGCCAGTAGTATATTTCTAGGTAGTACTAGCACAGATACGCAGTATTTT. It codes for CASSIFLGSTSTDTQYF. V gene TRBV19 combines with J gene TRBJ2-3, with unresolved D. Trimming stripped 2 bases from V and 0 bases from J, with 15 bases between. The germline V gene encodes CDR1 LNHDA and CDR2 SQIVND (reference sequence). The CDR3 totals 17 residues.

The chain recombines TRBV19 with TRBJ1-2, with D possibly matching TRBD1 (6 bases). Trimming pared 10 bases from V and 1 base from J, leaving 16 bases between. Germline lookup yields CDR1 LNHDA and CDR2 SQIVND (reference sequence). The CDR3 totals 14 residues. This chain's CDR3 is CAISPGHSNYGYTF. In nucleotides, the CDR3 is TGTGCCATTAGCCCGGGACACAGTAACTATGGCTACACCTTC.

This clone was picked up one time. This chain uses TRBV28 with TRBJ1-3; 9 bases fit TRBD1. CDR1 is MDHEN, CDR2 SYDVKM, per germline. The CDR3 is made up of 16 amino acids. V lost 7 bases to trimming and J lost 0 bases; unmatched junction nucleotides: 7. The CDR3 region is CASTTGGYLSGNTIYF. The DNA for the CDR3 is TGTGCCAGCACGACAGGGGGATATCTCTCTGGAAACACCATATATTTT.

The V and J genes are TRBV28 and TRBJ2-7, with 8 bases lining up with TRBD1. Germline V gene data show CDR1 as MDHEN and CDR2 as SYDVKM. There are 15 residues in the CDR3. The V gene end was trimmed by 4 bases and the J gene end by 0 bases; junction bases not matched to a gene: 5. The CDR3 DNA is TGTGCCAGCAGTTCCCCGGGACAGGTCTCCTACGAGCAGTACTTC. This gives the protein CASSSPGQVSYEQYF.

This chain joins TRBV2 and TRBJ1-5; 8 nucleotides agree with TRBD1. Germline V gene sequence: CDR1 SNHLY, CDR2 FYNNEI. The CDR3 covers 15 residues. V shed 5 bases and J 3 bases; nucleotides not matched to a gene: 6. CDR3: CASSLTGGSNQPQHF. The CDR3 DNA follows: TGTGCCAGCAGTTTAACAGGGGGGTCCAATCAGCCCCAGCATTTT.

The V gene is TRBV7-9, the J gene TRBJ2-1, with 7 nucleotides matching TRBD1. Germline CDR1 reads SEHNR; CDR2 reads FQNEAQ (reference sequence). The J segment lost 0 bases and the V segment lost 5 bases, leaving 7 bases of the junction unmatched. The CDR3 has 16 residues. CDR3 in DNA: TGTGCCAGCAGCCCCTTACAGGGGAGCTCCTACAATGAGCAGTTCTTC. It specifies CASSPLQGSSYNEQFF.

The rearrangement uses TRBV2 and TRBJ2-2; D not certain. There are 14 residues in the CDR3. Germline-derived CDR1 and CDR2 are SNHLY and FYNNEI. Trimming took off 2 bases at V and 8 bases at J, with 12 bases between the two ends. For the CDR3, the DNA is TGTGCCAGCAGTGAAATGGGGAAGGATGGGGAGCTGTTTTTT. Protein: CASSEMGKDGELFF.

This clone was detected a few times. The chain links TRBV7-9 to TRBJ1-6; TRBD1 matches at 9 bases. V lost 4 bases, J lost 9 bases, and 4 bases stayed unmatched. The germline V gene has CDR1 SEHNR and CDR2 FQNEAQ (reference sequence). The CDR3 has 14 amino acids. The CDR3 DNA reads TGTGCCAGCAGCTCGGGACAGGGAAGTTCACCCCTCCACTTT. It is translated as CASSSGQGSSPLHF.

The chain recombines TRBV15 with TRBJ1-2; weak D call: TRBD1 (5 bases). The CDR3 is 14 amino acids. The germline CDR1 and CDR2 sequences are LNHNV and YYDKDF (reference sequence). The ends were cut back, 0 bases at V and 2 bases at J, with 7 bases in the middle. The CDR3 region is CATSREQVNYGYTF. The CDR3 DNA is TGTGCCACCAGCAGAGAACAGGTCAACTATGGCTACACCTTC.

The rearrangement joins TRBV10-3 to TRBJ2-1, with D perhaps matching TRBD1 (6 bases). CDR3 length equals 12 residues. CDR1 is ENHRY and CDR2 is SYGVKD in the germline V gene. CDR3 residues: CSTGWLFNEQFF. The CDR3 DNA follows: TGTTCAACAGGGTGGTTATTTAATGAGCAGTTCTTC.

V gene TRBV19 combines with J gene TRBJ2-3; D ambiguous. The ends were cut back, 4 bases at V and 9 bases at J, with 17 bases in the middle. This CDR3 is 14 amino acids long. CDR1 LNHDA and CDR2 SQIVND come from the germline V gene (reference sequence). CDR3 loop: CASSTLNQVPTQYF. The CDR3 region has the DNA TGTGCCAGTAGTACCCTAAACCAAGTCCCAACGCAGTATTTT.

The rearrangement joins TRBV19 to TRBJ1-3; D not certain. The CDR3 has 14 amino acids. The germline V and J ends were trimmed by 7 bases and 2 bases, with 12 bases remaining between them. CDR1 is LNHDA and CDR2 is SQIVND in the germline V gene (reference sequence). In nucleotides, the CDR3 is TGTGCCAGTAAAATGGATTGGGCTGGAAACACCATATATTTT. This codes for CASKMDWAGNTIYF.

The rearrangement uses TRBV21-1 and TRBJ1-6. TRBV21-1 is an annotated pseudogene. CDR3 length: 15 residues. CDR3 residues: CASSKSGTENSPLHF. CDR3 nucleotide sequence: TGTGCCAGCAGCAAAAGTGGGACGGAAAATTCACCCCTCCACTTT.

The table lists this clone with a count of one. The chain carries TRBV6-1 and TRBJ2-1, with unresolved D. The germline CDR1 and CDR2 sequences are MNHNS and SASEGT. The CDR3 runs to 15 residues. V was shortened by 4 bases and J by 0 bases, with 10 bases between the two germline ends. The DNA for the CDR3 is TGTGCCAGCAGTGGAGGCGGTAACTCCTACAATGAGCAGTTCTTC. Its protein is CASSGGGNSYNEQFF.

This clone was observed a single time. The chain couples TRBV7-9 to TRBJ2-1; 9 bases are shared with TRBD2. CDR1 and CDR2 (germline): SEHNR, FQNEAQ (reference sequence). V lost 6 bases and J lost 5; bases outside the gene matches: 2. The CDR3 is made up of 13 amino acids. Written as DNA, the CDR3 is TGTGCCAGCAGAGCGGGGGGAAACAATGAGCAGTTCTTC. Its translation is CASRAGGNNEQFF.

This chain connects TRBV6-6 to TRBJ1-1; D is ambiguous. Deletions cut 6 bases from V and 0 bases from J, with 11 bases between. CDR1 and CDR2 from the germline V gene are MNHNY and SVGAGI (reference sequence). The CDR3 sequence is 14 residues long. CDR3 sequence (DNA): TGTGCCAGCAGACCAGTTACCATGAACACTGAAGCTTTCTTT. Its translation is CASRPVTMNTEAFF.

The rearrangement links TRBV13 to TRBJ2-3; 7 bases match TRBD2. Unmatched junction bases numbered 8, after V lost 5 bases and J lost 0 bases. Germline lookup yields CDR1 PRHDT and CDR2 FYEKMQ (reference sequence). There are 16 residues in the CDR3. The DNA for the CDR3 is TGTGCCAGCAGCCTGGGGGGAGGGGTCAGCACAGATACGCAGTATTTT. It specifies CASSLGGGVSTDTQYF.

CDR3 protein: CASNPAGGADEQFF. CDR3 nucleotide sequence: TGTGCCAGCAACCCAGCGGGGGGGGCCGATGAGCAGTTCTTC. The chain couples TRBV7-9 to TRBJ2-1; 10 nucleotides match TRBD2. The trim removed 7 bases at V and 8 bases at J, leaving 8 bases unmatched. Germline V gene lookup returns CDR1 SEHNR and CDR2 FQNEAQ (reference sequence). CDR3 length: 14 residues.

The J gene is TRBJ2-5, the V gene TRBV4-1, with TRBD1 matching over 9 bases. The J call may be in error: the DNA end matches TRBJ2-7 better. The CDR3 consists of 15 residues. CDR1 MGHRA and CDR2 YSYEKL come from the germline V gene. This CDR3 is CASSQEPDRGYEQYF. CDR3 DNA: TGCGCCAGCAGCCAAGAACCAGACAGGGGGTACGAGCAGTACTTC.

V usage is TRBV7-9 and J usage is TRBJ2-5; D is perhaps TRBD1 (6 bases). Germline CDR1 SEHNR, CDR2 FQNEAQ (reference sequence). V dropped 6 bases and J dropped 2 bases, with 16 bases sitting between them. The CDR3 contains 15 residues. The CDR3 DNA reads as TGTGCCAGCAGTCTATATAAGGGGGTACAAGAGACCCAGTACTTC. It codes for CASSLYKGVQETQYF.

This rearrangement joins TRBV29-1 to TRBJ1-2; TRBD1 aligns across 8 bases. With 1 base clipped from V and 5 bases from J, the junction kept 12 bases outside the gene matches. The V gene's germline CDR1 is SQVTM and CDR2 ANQGSEA. The CDR3 length is 16 residues. The CDR3 region has the DNA TGCAGCGTTGAAGGGGAAGGACAGGGTACTTATTATGGCTACACCTTC. Protein product: CSVEGEGQGTYYGYTF.

The rearrangement joins TRBV10-1 to TRBJ2-5; 11 bases match TRBD1. The J call may be mistaken, given a closer DNA end match to TRBJ2-7. The CDR3 spans 14 residues. The germline V gene encodes CDR1 WNHNN and CDR2 SYGVQD (reference sequence). The CDR3 loop is CASSEGTGGHEQYF. CDR3 DNA sequence: TGCGCCAGCAGTGAGGGGACAGGGGGACACGAGCAGTACTTC.

The chain combines TRBV19 with TRBJ1-3; possibly TRBD1 for D (6 bases). The germline V gene encodes CDR1 LNHDA and CDR2 SQIVND (reference sequence). The V end was cut by 6 bases, the J end by 4 bases, with 13 bases between. CDR3 length: 14 residues. CDR3 sequence reads: CASSFGTPGNTIYF. CDR3 sequence (DNA): TGTGCCAGTAGCTTTGGGACACCCGGAAACACCATATATTTT.

The CDR3 here is CASSLRYRRGVEAFF. The CDR3 DNA reads TGTGCCAGCAGTTTAAGGTATAGGCGGGGGGTTGAAGCTTTCTTT. The chain is built from TRBV28 and TRBJ1-1; tentative D call: TRBD1 (5 bases). V was trimmed by 2 bases and J by 7 bases, leaving 17 bases between them. From germline, CDR1 is MDHEN and CDR2 SYDVKM. CDR3 size: 15 residues.